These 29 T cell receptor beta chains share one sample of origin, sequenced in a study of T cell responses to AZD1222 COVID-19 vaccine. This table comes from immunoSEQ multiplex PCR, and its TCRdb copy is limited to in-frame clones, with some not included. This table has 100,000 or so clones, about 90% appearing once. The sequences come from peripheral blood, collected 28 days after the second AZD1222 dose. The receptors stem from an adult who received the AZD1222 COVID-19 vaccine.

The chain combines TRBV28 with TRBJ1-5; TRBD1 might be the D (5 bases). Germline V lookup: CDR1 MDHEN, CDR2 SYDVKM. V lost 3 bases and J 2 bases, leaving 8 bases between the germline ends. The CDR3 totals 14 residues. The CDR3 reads CASSFGGRNQPQHF. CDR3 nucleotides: TGTGCCAGCAGTTTCGGGGGACGCAATCAGCCCCAGCATTTT.

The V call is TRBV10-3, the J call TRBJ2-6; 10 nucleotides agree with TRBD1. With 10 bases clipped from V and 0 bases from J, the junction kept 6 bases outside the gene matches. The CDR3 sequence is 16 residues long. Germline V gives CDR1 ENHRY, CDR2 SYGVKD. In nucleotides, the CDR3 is TGTGCCACCGGGACAGGGGCCAGCTCTGGGGCCAACGTCCTGACTTTC. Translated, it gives CATGTGASSGANVLTF.

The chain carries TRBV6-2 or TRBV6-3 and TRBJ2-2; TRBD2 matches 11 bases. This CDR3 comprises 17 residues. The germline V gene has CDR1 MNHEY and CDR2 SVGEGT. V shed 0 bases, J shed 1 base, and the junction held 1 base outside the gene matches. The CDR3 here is CASSYSGLAVNTGELFF. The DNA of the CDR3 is TGTGCCAGCAGTTACTCGGGACTAGCGGTGAACACCGGGGAGCTGTTTTTT.

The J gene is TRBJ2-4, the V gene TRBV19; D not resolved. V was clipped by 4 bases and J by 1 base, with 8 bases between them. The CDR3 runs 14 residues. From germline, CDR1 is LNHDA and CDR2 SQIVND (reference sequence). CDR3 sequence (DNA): TGTGCCAGTAGTAGAGAAGGGGCCAAAAACATTCAGTACTTC. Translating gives CASSREGAKNIQYF.

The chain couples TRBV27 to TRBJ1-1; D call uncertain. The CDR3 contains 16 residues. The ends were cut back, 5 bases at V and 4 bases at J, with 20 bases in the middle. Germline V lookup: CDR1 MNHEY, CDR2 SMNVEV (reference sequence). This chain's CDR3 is CASSLTPNGPLTEAFF. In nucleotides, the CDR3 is TGTGCCAGCAGTCTTACCCCAAACGGACCTCTCACTGAAGCTTTCTTT.

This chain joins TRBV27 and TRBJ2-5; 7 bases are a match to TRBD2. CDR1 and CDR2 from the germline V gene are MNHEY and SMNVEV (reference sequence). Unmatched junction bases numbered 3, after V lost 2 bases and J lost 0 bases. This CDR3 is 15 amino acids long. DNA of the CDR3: TGTGCCAGCAGTTTAGGTCGGGGGGACCAAGAGACCCAGTACTTC. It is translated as CASSLGRGDQETQYF.

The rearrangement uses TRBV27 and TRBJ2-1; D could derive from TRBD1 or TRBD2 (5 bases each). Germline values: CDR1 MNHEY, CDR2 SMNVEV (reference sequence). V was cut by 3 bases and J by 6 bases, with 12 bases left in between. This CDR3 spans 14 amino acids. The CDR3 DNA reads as TGTGCCAGCAGTTTCCCCGGGACGGCCAATGAGCAGTTCTTC. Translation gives CASSFPGTANEQFF.

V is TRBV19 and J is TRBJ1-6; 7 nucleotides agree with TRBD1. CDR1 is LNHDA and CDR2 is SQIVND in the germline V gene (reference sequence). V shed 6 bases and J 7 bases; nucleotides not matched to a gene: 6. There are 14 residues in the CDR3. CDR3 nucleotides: TGTGCCAGTAGAGGGGACAGCGGGAATTCACCCCTCCACTTT. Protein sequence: CASRGDSGNSPLHF.

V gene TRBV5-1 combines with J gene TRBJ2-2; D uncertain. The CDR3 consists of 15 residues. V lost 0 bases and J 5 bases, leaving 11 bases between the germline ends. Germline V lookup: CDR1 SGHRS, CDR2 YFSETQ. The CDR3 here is CASSLGGPATGELFF. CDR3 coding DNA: TGCGCCAGCAGCTTGGGTGGTCCGGCGACCGGGGAGCTGTTTTTT.

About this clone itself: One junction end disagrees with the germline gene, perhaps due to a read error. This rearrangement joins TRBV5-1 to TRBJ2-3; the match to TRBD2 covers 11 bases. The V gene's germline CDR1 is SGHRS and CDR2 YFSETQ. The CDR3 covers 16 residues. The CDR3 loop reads CASRLGLADSTDTQYF. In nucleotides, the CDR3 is TGCGCCAGCAGGTTGGGACTAGCGGATAGCACAGATACGCAGTATTTT.

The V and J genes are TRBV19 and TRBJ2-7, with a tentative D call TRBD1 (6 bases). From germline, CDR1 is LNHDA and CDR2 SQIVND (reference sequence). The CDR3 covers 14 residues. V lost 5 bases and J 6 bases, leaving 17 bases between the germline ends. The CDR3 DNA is TGTGCCAGTAGTCCCCCCGGGACAATCTTCGAGCAGTACTTC. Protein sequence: CASSPPGTIFEQYF.

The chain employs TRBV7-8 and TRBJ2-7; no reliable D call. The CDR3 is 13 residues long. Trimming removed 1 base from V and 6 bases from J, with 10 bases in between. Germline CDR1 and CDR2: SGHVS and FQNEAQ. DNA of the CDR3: TGTGCCAGCAGCTTAGAGTCTGGGGTCGAGCAGTACTTC. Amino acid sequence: CASSLESGVEQYF.

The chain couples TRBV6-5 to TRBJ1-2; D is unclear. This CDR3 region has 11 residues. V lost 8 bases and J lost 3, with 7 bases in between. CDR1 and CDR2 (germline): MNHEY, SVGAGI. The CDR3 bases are TGTGCCAGCCTAGGAGACTATGGCTACACCTTC. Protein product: CASLGDYGYTF.

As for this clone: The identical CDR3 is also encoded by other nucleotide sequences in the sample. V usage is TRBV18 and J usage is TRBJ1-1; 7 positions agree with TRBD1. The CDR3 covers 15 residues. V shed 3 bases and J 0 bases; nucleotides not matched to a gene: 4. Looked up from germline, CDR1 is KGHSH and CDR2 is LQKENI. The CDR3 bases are TGTGCCAGCTCACCTCCCGGGACAGTGAACACTGAAGCTTTCTTT. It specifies CASSPPGTVNTEAFF.

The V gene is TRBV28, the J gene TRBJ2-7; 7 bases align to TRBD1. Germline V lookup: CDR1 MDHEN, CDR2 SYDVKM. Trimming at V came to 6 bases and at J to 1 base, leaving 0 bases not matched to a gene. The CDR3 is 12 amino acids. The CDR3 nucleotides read TGTGCCAGCAGGGGACAGTCCTACGAGCAGTACTTC. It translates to CASRGQSYEQYF.

CDR3 amino acids: CASSFLSNQPQHF. CDR3 coding DNA: TGTGCCAGCAGTTTCCTTAGCAATCAGCCCCAGCATTTT. V and J are TRBV12-3 or TRBV12-4 and TRBJ1-5; D not resolved. The CDR3 contains 13 residues. Trimming left V 3 bases short and J 0 bases short, with 3 bases between.

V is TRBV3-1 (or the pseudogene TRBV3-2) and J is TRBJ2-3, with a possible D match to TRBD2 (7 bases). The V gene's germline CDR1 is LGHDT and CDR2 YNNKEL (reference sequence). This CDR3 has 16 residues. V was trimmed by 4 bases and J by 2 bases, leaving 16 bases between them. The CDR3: CASSRSGGLNTDTQYF. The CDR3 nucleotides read TGTGCCAGCAGCCGGTCCGGGGGGCTTAACACAGATACGCAGTATTTT.

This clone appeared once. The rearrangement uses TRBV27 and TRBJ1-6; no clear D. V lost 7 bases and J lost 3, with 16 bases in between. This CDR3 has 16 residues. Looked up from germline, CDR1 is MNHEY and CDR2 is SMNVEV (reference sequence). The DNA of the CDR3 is TGTGCCAGCACGGGGAAACGGTCCCTCTATAATTCACCCCTCCACTTT. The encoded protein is CASTGKRSLYNSPLHF.

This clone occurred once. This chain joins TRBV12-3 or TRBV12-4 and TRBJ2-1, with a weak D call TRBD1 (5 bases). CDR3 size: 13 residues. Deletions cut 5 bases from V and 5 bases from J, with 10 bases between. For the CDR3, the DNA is TGTGCCAGCAGTCCCACAGGAGACAATGAGCAGTTCTTC. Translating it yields CASSPTGDNEQFF.

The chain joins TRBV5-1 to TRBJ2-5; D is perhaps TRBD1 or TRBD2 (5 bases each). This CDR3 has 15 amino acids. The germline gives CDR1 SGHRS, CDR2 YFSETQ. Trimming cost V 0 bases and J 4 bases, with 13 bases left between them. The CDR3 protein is CASSLGTTGGETQYF. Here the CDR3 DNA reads TGCGCCAGCAGCTTGGGGACAACCGGAGGAGAGACCCAGTACTTC. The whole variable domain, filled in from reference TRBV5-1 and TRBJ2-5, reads KAGVTQTPRYLIKTRGQQVTLSCSPISGHRSVSWYQQTPGQGLQFLFEYFSETQRNKGNFPGRFSGRQFSNSRSEMNVSTLELGDSALYLCASSLGTTGGETQYFGPGTRLLVL.

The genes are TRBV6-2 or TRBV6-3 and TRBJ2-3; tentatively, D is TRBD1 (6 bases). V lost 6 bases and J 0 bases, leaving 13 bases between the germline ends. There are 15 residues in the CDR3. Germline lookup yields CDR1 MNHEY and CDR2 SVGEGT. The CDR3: CASSAGQPSTDTQYF. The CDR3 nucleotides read TGTGCCAGCAGCGCCGGACAGCCAAGCACAGATACGCAGTATTTT.

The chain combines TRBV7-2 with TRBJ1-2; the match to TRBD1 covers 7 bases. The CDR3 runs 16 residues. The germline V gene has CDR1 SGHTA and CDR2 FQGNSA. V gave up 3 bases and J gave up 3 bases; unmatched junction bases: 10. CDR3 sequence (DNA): TGTGCCAGCAGCTTTAGAGACAGGGAGCGGCACTATGGCTACACCTTC. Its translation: CASSFRDRERHYGYTF.

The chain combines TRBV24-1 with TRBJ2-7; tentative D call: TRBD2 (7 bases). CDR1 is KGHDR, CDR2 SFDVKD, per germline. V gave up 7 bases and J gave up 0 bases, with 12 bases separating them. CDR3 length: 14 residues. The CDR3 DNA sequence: TGTGCCACCAGCCGGGGGGCCAGCTCCTACGAGCAGTACTTC. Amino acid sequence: CATSRGASSYEQYF.

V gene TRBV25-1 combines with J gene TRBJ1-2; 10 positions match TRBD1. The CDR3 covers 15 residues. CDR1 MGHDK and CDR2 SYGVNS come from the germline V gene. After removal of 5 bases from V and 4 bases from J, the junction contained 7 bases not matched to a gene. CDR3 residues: CASSTRTGGGYGYTF. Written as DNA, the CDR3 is TGTGCCAGCAGTACCCGGACAGGGGGAGGCTATGGCTACACCTTC.

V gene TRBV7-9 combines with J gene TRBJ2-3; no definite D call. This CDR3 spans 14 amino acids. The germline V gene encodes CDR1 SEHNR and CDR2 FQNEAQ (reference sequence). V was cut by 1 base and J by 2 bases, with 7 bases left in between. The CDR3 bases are TGTGCCAGCAGCTTAGGTGACACCACAGATACGCAGTATTTT. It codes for CASSLGDTTDTQYF.

This CDR3 reads CASSTEGDRAPLHF. The DNA for the CDR3 is TGTGCCAGCAGCACAGAGGGGGACAGGGCACCCCTCCACTTT. The chain is built from TRBV9 and TRBJ1-6; 9 bases fit TRBD1. From germline, CDR1 is SGDLS and CDR2 YYNGEE. V shed 4 bases and J 11 bases; nucleotides not matched to a gene: 7. This CDR3 is 14 amino acids long.

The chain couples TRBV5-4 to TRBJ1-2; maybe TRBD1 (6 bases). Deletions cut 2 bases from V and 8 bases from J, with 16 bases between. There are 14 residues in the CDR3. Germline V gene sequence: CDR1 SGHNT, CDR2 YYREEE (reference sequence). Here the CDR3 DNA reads TGTGCCAGCAGCTTTCGCCGGGGGCAAGGCGGCTACACCTTC. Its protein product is CASSFRRGQGGYTF.

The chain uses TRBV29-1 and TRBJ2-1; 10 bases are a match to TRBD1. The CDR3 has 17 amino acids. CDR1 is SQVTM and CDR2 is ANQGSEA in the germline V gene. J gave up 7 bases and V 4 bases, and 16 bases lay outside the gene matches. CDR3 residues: CSVVVADRDRGANEQFF. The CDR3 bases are TGCAGCGTTGTGGTGGCCGACCGGGACAGGGGAGCAAATGAGCAGTTCTTC.

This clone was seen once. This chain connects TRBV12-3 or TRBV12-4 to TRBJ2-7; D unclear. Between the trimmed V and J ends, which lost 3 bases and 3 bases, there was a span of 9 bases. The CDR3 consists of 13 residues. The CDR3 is CASSLGWGYEQYF. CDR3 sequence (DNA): TGTGCCAGCAGTTTGGGATGGGGCTACGAGCAGTACTTC.